The clone carrying this TCR beta chain was detected ten times or more. The target antigen is unknown. The sample comes from a study of identical twins. General study findings and limits: Within beta out-of-frame sequences, the excess sharing observed between twins was weaker. Analyses of zero insertions could be partly confounded by invariant MAIT and iNKT cells.

The ends were cut back, 0 bases at V and 1 base at J, with 7 bases in the middle. Germline V gene sequence: CDR1 KGHDR, CDR2 SFDVKD. This CDR3 region has 15 residues. Each donor was a healthy Caucasian. cDNA molecules carried unique molecular identifiers, and template switching added a universal primer site. One entry per CDR3 protein results from TCRdb running MiXCR on the 5' RACE reads. The sample consists of about 240,000 distinct CDR3 sequences, 6% to 8.5% of them appearing once. The data also belong to a second study, concerning yellow fever vaccine responses in identical twins.

Sequencing was done on a sample of CD8+ T cells sorted from blood. The receptor's source is a woman between 18 and 29 years old in good health. The V call is TRBV24-1, the J call TRBJ2-3, with D perhaps matching TRBD1 (5 bases). The CDR3 loop is CATSDLTGGTDTQYF. The CDR3 coding sequence is TGTGCCACCAGTGATTTGACAGGAGGCACAGATACGCAGTATTTT.